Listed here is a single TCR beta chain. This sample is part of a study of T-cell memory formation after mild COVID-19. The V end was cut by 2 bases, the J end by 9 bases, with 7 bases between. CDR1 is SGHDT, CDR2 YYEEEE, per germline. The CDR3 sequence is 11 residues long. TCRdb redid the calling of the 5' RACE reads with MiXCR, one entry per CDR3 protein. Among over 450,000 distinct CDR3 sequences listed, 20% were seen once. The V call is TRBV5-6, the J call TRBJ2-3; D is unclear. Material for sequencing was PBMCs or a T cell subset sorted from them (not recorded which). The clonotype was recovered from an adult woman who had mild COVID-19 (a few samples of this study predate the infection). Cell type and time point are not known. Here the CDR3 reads CASSLTQTQYF. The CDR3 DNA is TGTGCCAGCAGCTTAACACAAACGCAGTATTTT.